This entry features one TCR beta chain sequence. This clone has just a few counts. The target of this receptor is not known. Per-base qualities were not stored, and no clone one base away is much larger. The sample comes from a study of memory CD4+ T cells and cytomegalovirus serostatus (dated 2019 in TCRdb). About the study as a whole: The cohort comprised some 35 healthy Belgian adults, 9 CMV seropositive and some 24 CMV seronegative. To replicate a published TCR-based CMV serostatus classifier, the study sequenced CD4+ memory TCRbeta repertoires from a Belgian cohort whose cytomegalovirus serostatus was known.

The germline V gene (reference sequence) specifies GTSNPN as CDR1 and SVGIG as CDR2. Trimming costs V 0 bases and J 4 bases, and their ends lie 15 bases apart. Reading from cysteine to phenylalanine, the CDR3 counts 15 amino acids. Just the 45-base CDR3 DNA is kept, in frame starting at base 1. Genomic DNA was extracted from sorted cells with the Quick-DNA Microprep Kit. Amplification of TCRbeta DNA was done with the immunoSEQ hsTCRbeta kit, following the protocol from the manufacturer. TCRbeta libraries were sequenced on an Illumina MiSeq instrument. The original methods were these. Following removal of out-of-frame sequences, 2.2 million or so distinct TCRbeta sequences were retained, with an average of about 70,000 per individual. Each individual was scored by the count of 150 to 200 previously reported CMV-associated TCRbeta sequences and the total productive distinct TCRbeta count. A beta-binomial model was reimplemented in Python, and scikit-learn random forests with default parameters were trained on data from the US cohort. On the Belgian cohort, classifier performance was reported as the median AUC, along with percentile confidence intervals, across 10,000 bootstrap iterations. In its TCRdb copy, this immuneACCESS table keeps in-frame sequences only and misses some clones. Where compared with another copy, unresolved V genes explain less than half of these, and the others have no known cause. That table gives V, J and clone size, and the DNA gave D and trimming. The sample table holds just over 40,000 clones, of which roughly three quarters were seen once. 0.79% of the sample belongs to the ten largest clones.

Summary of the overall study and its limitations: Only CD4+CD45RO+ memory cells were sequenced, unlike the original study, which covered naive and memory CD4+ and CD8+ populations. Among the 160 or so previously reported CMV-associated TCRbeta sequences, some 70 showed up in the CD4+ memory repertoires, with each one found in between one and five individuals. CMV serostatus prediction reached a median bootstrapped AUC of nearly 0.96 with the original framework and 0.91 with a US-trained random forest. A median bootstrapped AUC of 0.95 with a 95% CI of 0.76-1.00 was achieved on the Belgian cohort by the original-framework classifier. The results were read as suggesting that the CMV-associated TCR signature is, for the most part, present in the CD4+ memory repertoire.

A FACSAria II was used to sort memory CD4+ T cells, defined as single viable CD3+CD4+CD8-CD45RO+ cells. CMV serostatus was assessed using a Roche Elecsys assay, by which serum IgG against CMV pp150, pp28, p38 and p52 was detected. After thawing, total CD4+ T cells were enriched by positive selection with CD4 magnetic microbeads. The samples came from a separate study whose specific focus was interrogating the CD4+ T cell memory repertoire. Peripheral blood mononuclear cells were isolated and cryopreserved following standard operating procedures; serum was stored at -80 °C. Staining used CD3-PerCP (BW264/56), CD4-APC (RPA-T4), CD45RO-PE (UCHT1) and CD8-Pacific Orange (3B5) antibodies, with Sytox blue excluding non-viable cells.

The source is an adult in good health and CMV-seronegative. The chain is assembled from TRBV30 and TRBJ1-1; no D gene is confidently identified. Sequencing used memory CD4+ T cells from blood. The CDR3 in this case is CAWSVSGRRGTEAFF. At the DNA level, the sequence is TGTGCCTGGAGTGTATCGGGGAGGCGGGGCACTGAAGCTTTCTTT.